This entry lists 7 T cell receptor beta chains sequenced from one sample in a study of shared clonotypes between healthy human individuals. The table came from immunoSEQ multiplex PCR; TCRdb's copy has only in-frame clones and leaves some out. Altogether some 900,000 clones are present, approximately 76% being singletons, with the ten largest covering about 1.5%. The sequencing input was memory CD4+ T cells sorted from blood. Subset specified: CD45RA-negative fraction. These TCRs come from a man aged 18 to 35 in good health.

V usage is TRBV6-4 and J usage is TRBJ2-7; D gene unclear. Trimming shortened V by 7 bases and J by 5 bases, and 21 bases separated the two germline ends. Germline assignment: CDR1 MRHNA and CDR2 SNTAGT. The CDR3 spans 15 residues. The DNA for the CDR3 is TGTGCCAGCATGGCGTCTGGTCCGAGGTCGAACGAGCAGTACTTC. Protein sequence: CASMASGPRSNEQYF.

This clone was recorded only once. This chain links TRBV28 with TRBJ2-7; D uncertain. The germline V gene encodes CDR1 MDHEN and CDR2 SYDVKM. The V gene lost 4 bases and the J gene lost 6 bases, with 16 bases spanning the gap. This CDR3 contains 14 residues. In nucleotides, the CDR3 is TGTGCCAGCAGTTCCTCTATACTACAAGGCGAGCAGTACTTC. It is translated as CASSSSILQGEQYF.

This clone was recorded a few times. This sample also contains other DNA sequences that code for the same CDR3. The rearrangement links TRBV30 to TRBJ1-3, with no clear D. Trimming removed 0 bases from V and 7 bases from J, with 4 bases in between. Germline CDR1 GTSNPN, CDR2 SVGIG (reference sequence). This CDR3 has 11 amino acids. CDR3 region: CAWSVVNTIYF. The CDR3 bases are TGTGCCTGGAGTGTCGTGAACACCATATATTTT.

On this clone itself: The junction and the germline gene differ at one end; a read error may be behind it. V and J are TRBV30 and TRBJ1-1, with D unresolved. Germline V gene sequence: CDR1 GTSNPN, CDR2 SVGIG (reference sequence). The CDR3 runs to 11 residues. CDR3 DNA sequence: TGTGCCTGGAGTGTAATTTATTCGTTGCTTTTT. Residues: CAWSVIYSLLF.

The count of this clone is one. This rearrangement joins TRBV7-9 to TRBJ2-2; D unclear. Germline CDR1 and CDR2: SEHNR and FQNEAQ (reference sequence). Trimming pared 8 bases from V and 5 bases from J, leaving 9 bases between. This CDR3 spans 12 amino acids. The CDR3: CASAQLTGELFF. The DNA for the CDR3 is TGTGCCAGCGCACAGTTGACCGGGGAGCTGTTTTTT.

Comments on this clone: Distinct nucleotide sequences in the sample also encode this CDR3. The genes are TRBV6-6 and TRBJ1-1; tentatively, D is TRBD1 (5 bases). The germline V gene encodes CDR1 MNHNY and CDR2 SVGAGI (reference sequence). Trimming pared 2 bases from V and 4 bases from J, leaving 8 bases between. The CDR3 has 13 amino acids. The DNA of the CDR3 is TGTGCCAGCAGTTACGGTCAGGGCACTGAAGCTTTCTTT. The encoded protein is CASSYGQGTEAFF.

In DNA form, the CDR3 reads TGCAGTGCTAGAGTAGATCAGCCCCAGCATTTT. As protein: CSARVDQPQHF. V usage is TRBV20-1 and J usage is TRBJ1-5; unclear D gene. Germline CDR1 is DFQATT and CDR2 is SNEGSKA (reference sequence). CDR3 length: 11 residues. V was cut by 1 base and J by 5 bases, with 3 bases left in between.